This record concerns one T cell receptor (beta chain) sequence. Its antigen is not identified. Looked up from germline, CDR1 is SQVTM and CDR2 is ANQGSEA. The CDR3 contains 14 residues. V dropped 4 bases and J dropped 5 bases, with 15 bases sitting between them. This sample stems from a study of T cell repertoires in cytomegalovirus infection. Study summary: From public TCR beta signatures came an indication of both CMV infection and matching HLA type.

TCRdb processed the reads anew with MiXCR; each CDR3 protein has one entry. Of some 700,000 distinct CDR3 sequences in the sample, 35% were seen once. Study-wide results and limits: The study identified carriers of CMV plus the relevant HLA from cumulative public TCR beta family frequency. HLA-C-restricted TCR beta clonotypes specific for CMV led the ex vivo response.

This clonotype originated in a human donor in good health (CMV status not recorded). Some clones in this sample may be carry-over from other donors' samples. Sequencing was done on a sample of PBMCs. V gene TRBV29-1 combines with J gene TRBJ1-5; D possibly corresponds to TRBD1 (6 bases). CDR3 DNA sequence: TGCAGCGTTGCCGAGACAGGAGGGGATCAGCCCCAGCATTTT. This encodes CSVAETGGDQPQHF.